The T cell receptor (beta chain) described here comes from a study of blood T cells in healthy people across ages. V was clipped by 5 bases and J by 2 bases, with 2 bases between them. CDR1 is SNHLY and CDR2 is FYNNEI in the germline V gene. This CDR3 is built from 11 residues. It was with a sample-barcoded 5' primer and a J-beta primer mix that a second PCR of roughly 7 to 12 cycles was run. TCRdb independently ran MiXCR on the 5' RACE reads; one entry per CDR3 protein. The sample includes over 750,000 distinct CDR3 sequences, around 25% of them seen just once. At least ten counts were recorded for this clonotype. The sample also formed part of further work on T cells of mothers and their children. In that study: cDNA synthesis used all extracted RNA, approximately 1.4 ug per 15 ul.

The chain has TRBV2 and TRBJ2-3, with unresolved D. Sequenced material: blood. The sequence came from a boy aged 5-17 years in good health. Here the CDR3 DNA reads TGTGCCAGCAGTTACACAGATACGCAGTATTTT. Translating gives CASSYTDTQYF.